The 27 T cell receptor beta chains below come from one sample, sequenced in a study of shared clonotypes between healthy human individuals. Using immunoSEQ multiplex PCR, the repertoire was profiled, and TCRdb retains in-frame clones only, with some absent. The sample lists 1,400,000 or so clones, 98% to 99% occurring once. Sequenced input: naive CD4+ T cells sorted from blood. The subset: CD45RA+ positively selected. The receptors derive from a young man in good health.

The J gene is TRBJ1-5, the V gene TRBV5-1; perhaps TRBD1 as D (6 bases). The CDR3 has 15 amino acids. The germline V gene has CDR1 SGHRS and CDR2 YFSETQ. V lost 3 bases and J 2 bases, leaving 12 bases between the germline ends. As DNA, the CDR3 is TGCGCCAGCAGCTCGGCCCCAGGGGGCAATCAGCCCCAGCATTTT. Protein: CASSSAPGGNQPQHF.

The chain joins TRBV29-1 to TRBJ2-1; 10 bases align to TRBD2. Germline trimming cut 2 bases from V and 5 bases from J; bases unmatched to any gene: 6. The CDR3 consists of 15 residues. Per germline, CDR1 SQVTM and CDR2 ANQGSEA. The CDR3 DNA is TGCAGCGTTGAACGGGGGACTAGCGCTAACAATGAGCAGTTCTTC. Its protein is CSVERGTSANNEQFF.

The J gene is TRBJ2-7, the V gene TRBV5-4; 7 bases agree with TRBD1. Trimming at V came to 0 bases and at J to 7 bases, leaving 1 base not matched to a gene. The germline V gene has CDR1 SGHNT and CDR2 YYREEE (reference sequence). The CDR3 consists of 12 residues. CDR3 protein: CASSLDRGEQYF. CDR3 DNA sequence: TGTGCCAGCAGCTTGGACAGGGGTGAGCAGTACTTC.

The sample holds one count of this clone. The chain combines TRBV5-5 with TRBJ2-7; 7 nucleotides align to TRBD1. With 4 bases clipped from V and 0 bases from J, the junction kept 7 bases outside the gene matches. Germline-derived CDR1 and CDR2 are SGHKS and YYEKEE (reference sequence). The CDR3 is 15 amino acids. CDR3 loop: CASSQTGQHSYEQYF. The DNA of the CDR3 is TGTGCCAGCAGCCAAACGGGACAGCACTCCTACGAGCAGTACTTC.

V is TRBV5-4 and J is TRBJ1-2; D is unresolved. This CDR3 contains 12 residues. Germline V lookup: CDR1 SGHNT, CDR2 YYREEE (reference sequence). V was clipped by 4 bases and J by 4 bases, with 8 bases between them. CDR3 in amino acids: CASSPDTYGYTF. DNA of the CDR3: TGTGCCAGCAGCCCCGACACCTATGGCTACACCTTC.

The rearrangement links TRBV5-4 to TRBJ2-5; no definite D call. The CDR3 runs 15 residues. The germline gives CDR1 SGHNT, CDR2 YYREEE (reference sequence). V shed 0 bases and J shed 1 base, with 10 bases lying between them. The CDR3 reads CASSLGHPAQETQYF. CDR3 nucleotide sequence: TGTGCCAGCAGCTTGGGACACCCTGCCCAAGAGACCCAGTACTTC.

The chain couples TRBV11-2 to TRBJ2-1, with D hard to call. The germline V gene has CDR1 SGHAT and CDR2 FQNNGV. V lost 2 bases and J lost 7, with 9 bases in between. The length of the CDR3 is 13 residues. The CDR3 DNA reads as TGTGCCAGCAGCTTATGGTGGCAGAATGAGCAGTTCTTC. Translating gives CASSLWWQNEQFF.

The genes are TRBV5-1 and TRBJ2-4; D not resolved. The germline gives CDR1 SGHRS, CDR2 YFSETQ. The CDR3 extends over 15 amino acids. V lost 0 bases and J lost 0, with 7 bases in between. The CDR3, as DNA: TGCGCCAGCAGCTTGGGGTTATCAGCCAAAAACATTCAGTACTTC. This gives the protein CASSLGLSAKNIQYF.

DNA of the CDR3: TGCGCCAGCAGCCTAGGAACCGGGGCCAGTGGAAACACCATATATTTT. Amino acid sequence: CASSLGTGASGNTIYF. V usage is TRBV10-2 and J usage is TRBJ1-3; weak D call: TRBD1 (5 bases). Germline V CDR1 and CDR2: WSHSY, SAAADI. This CDR3 spans 16 amino acids. Trimming took 6 bases from V and 3 from J, leaving 18 bases between them.

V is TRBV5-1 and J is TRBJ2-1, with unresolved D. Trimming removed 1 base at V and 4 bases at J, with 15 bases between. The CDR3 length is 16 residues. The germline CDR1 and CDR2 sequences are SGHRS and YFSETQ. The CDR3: CASSLTFGTGYNEQFF. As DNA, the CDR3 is TGCGCCAGCAGCTTGACTTTTGGCACGGGTTACAATGAGCAGTTCTTC.

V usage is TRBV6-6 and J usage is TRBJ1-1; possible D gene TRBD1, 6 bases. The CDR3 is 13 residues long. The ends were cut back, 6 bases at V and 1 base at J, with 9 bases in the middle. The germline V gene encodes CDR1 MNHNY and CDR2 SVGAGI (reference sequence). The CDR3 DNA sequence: TGTGCCAGCAGCTCGACAGGGAACACTGAAGCTTTCTTT. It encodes CASSSTGNTEAFF.

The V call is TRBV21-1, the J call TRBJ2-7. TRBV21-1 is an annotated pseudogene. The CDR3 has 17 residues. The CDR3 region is CASSRLKQPSYFYEQYF. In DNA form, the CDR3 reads TGTGCCAGCAGTCGACTCAAACAGCCCTCCTACTTCTACGAGCAGTACTTC.

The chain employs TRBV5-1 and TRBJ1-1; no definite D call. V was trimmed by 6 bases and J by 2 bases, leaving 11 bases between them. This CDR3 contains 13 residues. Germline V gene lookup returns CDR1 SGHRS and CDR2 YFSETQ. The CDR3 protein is CASTRNPNTEAFF. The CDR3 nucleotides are TGCGCCAGCACCCGTAACCCAAACACTGAAGCTTTCTTT.

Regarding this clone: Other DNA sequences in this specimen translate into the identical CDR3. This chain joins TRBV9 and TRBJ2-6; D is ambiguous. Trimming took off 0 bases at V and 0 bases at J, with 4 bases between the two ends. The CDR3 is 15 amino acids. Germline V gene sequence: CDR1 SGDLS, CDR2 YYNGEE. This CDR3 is CASSVAGSGANVLTF. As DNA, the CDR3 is TGTGCCAGCAGCGTAGCAGGCTCTGGGGCCAACGTCCTGACTTTC. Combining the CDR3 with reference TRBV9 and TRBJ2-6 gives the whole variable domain DSGVTQTPKHLITATGQRVTLRCSPRSGDLSVYWYQQSLDQGLQFLIQYYNGEERAKGNILERFSAQQFPDLHSELNLSSLELGDSALYFCASSVAGSGANVLTFGAGSRLTVL.

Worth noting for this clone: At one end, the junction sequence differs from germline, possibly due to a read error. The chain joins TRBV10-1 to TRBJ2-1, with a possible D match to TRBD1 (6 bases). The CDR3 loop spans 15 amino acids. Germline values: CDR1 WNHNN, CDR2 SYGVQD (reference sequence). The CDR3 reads CASSELAGRGRIELF. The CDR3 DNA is TGCGCCAGCAGTGAGCTGGCGGGCAGGGGTCGCATCGAGCTCTTC.

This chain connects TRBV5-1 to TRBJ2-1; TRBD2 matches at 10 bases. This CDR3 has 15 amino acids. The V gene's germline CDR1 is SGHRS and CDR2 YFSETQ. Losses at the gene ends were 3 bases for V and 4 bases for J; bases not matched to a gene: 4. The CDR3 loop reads CASSSGLAHYNEQFF. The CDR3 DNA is TGCGCCAGCAGCTCGGGACTAGCGCATTACAATGAGCAGTTCTTC.

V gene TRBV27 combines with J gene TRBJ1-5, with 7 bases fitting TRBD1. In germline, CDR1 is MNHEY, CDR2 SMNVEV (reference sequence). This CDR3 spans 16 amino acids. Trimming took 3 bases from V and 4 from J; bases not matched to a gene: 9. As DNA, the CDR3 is TGTGCCAGCAGTTTGTTCGGACAGGCCGAGAATCAGCCCCAGCATTTT. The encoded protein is CASSLFGQAENQPQHF.

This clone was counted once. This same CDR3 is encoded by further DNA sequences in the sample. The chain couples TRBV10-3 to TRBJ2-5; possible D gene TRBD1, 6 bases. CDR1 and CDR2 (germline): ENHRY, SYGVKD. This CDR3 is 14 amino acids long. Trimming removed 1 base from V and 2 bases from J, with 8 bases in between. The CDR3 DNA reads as TGTGCCATCAGTGAGTTACAGGGTCAAGAGACCCAGTACTTC. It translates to CAISELQGQETQYF.

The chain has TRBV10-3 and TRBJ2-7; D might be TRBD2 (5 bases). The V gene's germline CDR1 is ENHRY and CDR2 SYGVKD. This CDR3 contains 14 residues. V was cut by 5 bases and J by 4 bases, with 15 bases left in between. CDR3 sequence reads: CAISRSSGVYEQYF. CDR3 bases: TGTGCCATCAGTAGGTCCAGCGGTGTTTACGAGCAGTACTTC.

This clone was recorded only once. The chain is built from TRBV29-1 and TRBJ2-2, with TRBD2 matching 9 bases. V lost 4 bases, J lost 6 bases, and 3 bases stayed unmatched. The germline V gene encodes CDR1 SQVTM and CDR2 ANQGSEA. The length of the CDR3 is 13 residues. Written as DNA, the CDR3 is TGCAGCGTTGGCGGGAGGGCCCCCGGGGAGCTGTTTTTT. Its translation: CSVGGRAPGELFF.

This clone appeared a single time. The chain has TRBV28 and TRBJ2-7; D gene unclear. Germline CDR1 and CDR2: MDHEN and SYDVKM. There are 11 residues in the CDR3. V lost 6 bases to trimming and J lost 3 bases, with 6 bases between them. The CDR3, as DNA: TGTGCCAGCAGGTTACTCTACGAGCAGTACTTC. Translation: CASRLLYEQYF.

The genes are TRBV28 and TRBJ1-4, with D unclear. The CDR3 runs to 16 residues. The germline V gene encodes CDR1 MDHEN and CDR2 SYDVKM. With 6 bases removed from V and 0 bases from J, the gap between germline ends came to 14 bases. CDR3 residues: CASSLGVGPTNEKLFF. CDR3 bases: TGTGCCAGCAGCTTAGGAGTGGGTCCAACTAATGAAAAACTGTTTTTT.

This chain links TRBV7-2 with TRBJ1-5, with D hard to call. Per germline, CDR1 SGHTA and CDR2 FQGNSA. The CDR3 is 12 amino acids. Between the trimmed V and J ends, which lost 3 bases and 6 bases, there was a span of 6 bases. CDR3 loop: CASSFRFQPQHF. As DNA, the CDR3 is TGTGCCAGCAGCTTTCGATTTCAGCCCCAGCATTTT.

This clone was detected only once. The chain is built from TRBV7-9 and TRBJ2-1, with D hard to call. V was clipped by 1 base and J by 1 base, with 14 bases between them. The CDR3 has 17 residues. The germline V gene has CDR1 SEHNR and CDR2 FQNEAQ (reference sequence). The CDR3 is CASSLVPSDPSYNEQFF. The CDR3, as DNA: TGTGCCAGCAGCTTAGTCCCCAGCGACCCGTCCTACAATGAGCAGTTCTTC.

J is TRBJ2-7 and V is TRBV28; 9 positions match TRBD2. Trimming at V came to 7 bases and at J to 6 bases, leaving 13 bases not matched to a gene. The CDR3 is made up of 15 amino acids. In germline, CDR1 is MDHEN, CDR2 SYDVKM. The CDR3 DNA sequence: TGTGCCAGCACCATGCGGGCTAGCGGGACTCGCGAGCAGTACTTC. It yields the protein CASTMRASGTREQYF.

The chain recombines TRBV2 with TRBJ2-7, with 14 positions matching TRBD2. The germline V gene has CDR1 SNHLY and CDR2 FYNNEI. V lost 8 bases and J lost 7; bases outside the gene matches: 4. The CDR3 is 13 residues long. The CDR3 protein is CASGGLAGEEQYF. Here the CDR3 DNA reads TGTGCCAGCGGGGGACTAGCGGGAGAAGAGCAGTACTTC.

CDR3 nucleotides: TGTGCCAGCAGCTTAAACAGGGTCGGGGCCAACGTCCTGACTTTC. Its translation: CASSLNRVGANVLTF. The rearrangement links TRBV11-2 to TRBJ2-6, with TRBD1 as a possible D gene (6 bases). The CDR3 totals 15 residues. CDR1 and CDR2 from the germline V gene are SGHAT and FQNNGV. Trimming removed 2 bases from V and 4 bases from J, with 9 bases in between.